This record covers a single T cell receptor (beta chain). Its antigen is currently unknown. 13 Jbeta primers and 60 Vbeta primers were used for the PCR. Measured with immunoSEQ multiplex PCR; TCRdb has only the in-frame clones, and not every one. Here the sample spans under 100,000 clones, around 77% being singletons. This sample stems from a study of cytomegalovirus exposure and HLA in healthy donors. Study summary: Some 85 million unique TCRs, all from HLA-typed donors, were included in an early release of the data.

Germline CDR1 reads WSHSY; CDR2 reads SAAADI. This CDR3 spans 14 amino acids. The J segment lost 7 bases and the V segment lost 8 bases, leaving 11 bases of the junction unmatched. The study, taken as a whole, reports: A further, later analysis showed that HLA-associated TCR beta chains (compared with equally common others) were more clonally expanded. Being productive about 87% or about 30% of the time was typical of most TCR beta V segments in an earlier analysis.

The chain couples TRBV10-2 to TRBJ1-5; 7 positions agree with TRBD1. The sequence was collected from a man aged 45-65 years in good health and CMV-seronegative. Sequenced: PBMCs. CDR3 nucleotide sequence: TGCGCCAGCTGTACGACAGGGACAAGCCAGCCCCAGCATTTT. Translation: CASCTTGTSQPQHF.